A few counts support the clone carrying this TCR beta chain. Its antigen is as yet unknown. PBMCs numbering at least 7 million were isolated per sample. The sample comes from a study of blood T cells in healthy people across ages. Findings and caveats of the study: Naive CD4+ cells and diversity were both higher in long-lived donors than in aged donors.

Primed by a sample-barcoded 5' primer and a J-beta primer mix, a second PCR proceeded for 7 to 11 cycles. TCRdb independently ran MiXCR on the 5' RACE reads; one entry per CDR3 protein. The sample has about 1.1 million distinct CDR3 sequences; less than 45% are singletons. After removal of 6 bases from V and 1 base from J, the junction contained 11 bases not matched to a gene. Germline CDR1 DFQATT, CDR2 SNEGSKA (reference sequence). This CDR3 spans 16 amino acids. This TCR came from a man aged 18 to 29 in good health. Sequencing input: blood. The V gene is TRBV20-1, the J gene TRBJ2-5; 10 bases map to TRBD2. For the CDR3, the DNA is TGCAGTGCCTCTTCCCCCCTAGCGGGGGCCCAAGAGACCCAGTACTTC. Protein: CSASSPLAGAQETQYF.